Shown below are 23 T cell receptor beta chains from a single sample sequenced in a study of CD8+CD57+ T cells in acquired aplastic anemia. Genomic DNA was employed as the template in profiling TCR beta VDJ and CDR3. TCRdb re-called the reads with MiXCR, one entry per CDR3 protein. The table has hundreds of thousands of distinct CDR3 sequences, approximately 70% seen once. The sample consisted of sorted CD4+, CD8+, or CD8+CD57+ T cells (not recorded which) from PBMCs. All receptors derive from a human donor in good health, serving as a control.

This chain connects TRBV11-2 to TRBJ2-7, with TRBD2 identical over 7 bases. The germline V gene has CDR1 SGHAT and CDR2 FQNNGV. The length of the CDR3 is 16 residues. The junction had 11 bases not matched to a gene; V was cut back by 6 bases and J by 0 bases. The CDR3 region has the DNA TGTGCCAGCAGTTGGGGGGGAAGACTAAGCTCCTACGAGCAGTACTTC. Amino acid sequence: CASSWGGRLSSYEQYF.

The J gene is TRBJ2-5, the V gene TRBV18; D not resolved. This CDR3 has 13 amino acids. The germline V gene has CDR1 KGHSH and CDR2 LQKENI. Trimming left V 3 bases short and J 2 bases short, with 7 bases between. The CDR3 is CASSPRHQETQYF. The DNA of the CDR3 is TGTGCCAGCTCACCCCGACATCAAGAGACCCAGTACTTC.

The genes are TRBV7-2 and TRBJ2-7; 8 nucleotides align to TRBD1. J was trimmed by 13 bases and V by 3 bases; bases with no gene match: 17. CDR1 SGHTA and CDR2 FQGNSA come from the germline V gene. The CDR3 sequence is 15 residues long. DNA of the CDR3: TGTGCCAGCAGCTTCGGGACAGGTGACCTTGGCTACACCTACTTC. This sequence encodes CASSFGTGDLGYTYF.

V is TRBV5-5 and J is TRBJ1-1; D remains ambiguous. Looked up from germline, CDR1 is SGHKS and CDR2 is YYEKEE (reference sequence). Trimming shortened V by 0 bases and J by 6 bases, and 12 bases separated the two germline ends. The CDR3 sequence is 14 residues long. The CDR3 loop is CASSLGPEGSEAFF. The CDR3 bases are TGTGCCAGCAGCTTGGGACCGGAAGGGTCTGAAGCTTTCTTT.

The gene calls are TRBV7-2 and TRBJ2-2; 11 nucleotides align to TRBD1. Germline V CDR1 and CDR2: SGHTA, FQGNSA. Trimming took 6 bases from V and 16 from J; bases not matched to a gene: 16. This CDR3 has 15 amino acids. CDR3: CASSRDRGSTDTQFF. DNA for the CDR3: TGTGCCAGCAGTCGGGACAGGGGGTCAACCGATACGCAGTTTTTT.

This clonotype was seen ten or more times. This chain joins TRBV20-1 and TRBJ1-6; D is unclear. Deletions cut 4 bases from V and 6 bases from J, with 7 bases between. The CDR3 loop spans 12 amino acids. The germline gives CDR1 DFQATT, CDR2 SNEGSKA (reference sequence). The CDR3 reads CSAIQPNSPLHF. The CDR3 nucleotides read TGCAGTGCTATACAACCTAATTCACCCCTCCACTTT.

The chain employs TRBV12-3 or TRBV12-4 and TRBJ1-3; a weak D match, TRBD1 (6 bases). This CDR3 is 14 amino acids long. The germline V and J ends were trimmed by 5 bases and 4 bases, with 12 bases remaining between them. The CDR3 region has the DNA TGTGCCAGCAGTGGACAGAGCCAGGGAAACACCATATATTTT. This encodes CASSGQSQGNTIYF.

This chain joins TRBV5-1 and TRBJ1-1; D not certain. This CDR3 comprises 12 residues. Trimming removed 2 bases at V and 11 bases at J, with 13 bases between. Germline CDR1 and CDR2: SGHRS and YFSETQ. CDR3 amino acids: CASSLERKPAFF. CDR3 DNA: TGCGCCAGCAGCTTAGAGCGGAAGCCGGCTTTCTTT.

The V gene is TRBV11-2, the J gene TRBJ1-2, with D possibly being TRBD1 (5 bases). V was trimmed by 1 base and J by 8 bases, leaving 17 bases between them. The CDR3 sequence is 15 residues long. Germline V gives CDR1 SGHAT, CDR2 FQNNGV. CDR3 nucleotides: TGTGCCAGCAGCTTAGGTCCCGGGGGAGACCCAGGCTACACCTTC. Protein sequence: CASSLGPGGDPGYTF.

Comments on this clonotype: This likely comes from a read error, as the CDR3 has no conserved phenylalanine or tryptophan at its end. The DNA is omitted, as the CDR3 cannot be located on it reliably, and the CDR3 follows TCRdb's listing. The chain recombines TRBV2 with TRBJ1-6; TRBD1 was called by the table and not checked on the DNA. The CDR3 spans 16 amino acids, including both terminal residues. Germline-derived CDR1 and CDR2 are SNHLY and FYNNEI. CDR3 sequence: CASGGGRAETQYLRPG.

This clonotype occurred many times. The V and J genes are TRBV6-6 and TRBJ2-7; perhaps TRBD2 as D (6 bases). V lost 5 bases and J lost 2, with 16 bases in between. The length of the CDR3 is 15 residues. Germline CDR1 and CDR2: MNHNY and SVGAGI (reference sequence). The CDR3 spells CASSEWDSSAYEQYF. The DNA for the CDR3 is TGTGCCAGCAGTGAATGGGACTCCTCGGCCTACGAGCAGTACTTC.

The V call is TRBV9, the J call TRBJ2-3; 8 positions agree with TRBD2. Germline assignment: CDR1 SGDLS and CDR2 YYNGEE. V shed 3 bases and J 4 bases; nucleotides not matched to a gene: 7. This CDR3 spans 15 amino acids. This chain's CDR3 is CASSALAGGADTQYF. The CDR3 region has the DNA TGTGCCAGCAGCGCCCTTGCCGGGGGGGCAGATACGCAGTATTTT.

Comments on this clonotype: As the CDR3 is not closed by the conserved phenylalanine or tryptophan, this likely results from a read error. The DNA is left out, because the CDR3 cannot be placed on it with certainty; the CDR3 is given as TCRdb lists it. The gene calls are TRBV6-1 and TRBJ1-6. 13 amino acids form the CDR3, both terminal residues included. The germline gives CDR1 MNHNS, CDR2 SASEGT. The CDR3 spells CAIRSSYNSPLRP.

V and J are TRBV2 and TRBJ1-2; D may be TRBD1 (5 bases). Germline V gene data show CDR1 as SNHLY and CDR2 as FYNNEI. With 4 bases removed from V and 14 bases from J, the gap between germline ends came to 26 bases. The CDR3 is made up of 15 amino acids. CDR3: CASSVHSREVGEQTF. Here the CDR3 DNA reads TGTGCCAGCAGTGTACACTCCAGGGAGGTGGGCGAGCAGACCTTC.

This clonotype was found many times. This rearrangement joins TRBV10-3 to TRBJ2-2; weak D call: TRBD1 (6 bases). This CDR3 has 14 residues. The V gene lost 6 bases and the J gene lost 3 bases, with 11 bases spanning the gap. The germline gives CDR1 ENHRY, CDR2 SYGVKD. CDR3: CAIRGTTDTGELFF. Written as DNA, the CDR3 is TGTGCCATCAGAGGGACAACTGACACCGGGGAGCTGTTTTTT.

This clonotype was counted once. V and J are TRBV12-3 or TRBV12-4 and TRBJ2-7; a possible D gene is TRBD1 (5 bases). V lost 5 bases to trimming and J lost 3 bases, with 17 bases between them. The CDR3 totals 15 residues. As DNA, the CDR3 is TGTGCCAGCAGTAGGCAGGGTAACTATGGCTACGAGCAGTACTTC. Translated: CASSRQGNYGYEQYF.

The J gene is TRBJ2-6, the V gene TRBV9; D might be TRBD1 (5 bases). This CDR3 contains 18 residues. Germline V gives CDR1 SGDLS, CDR2 YYNGEE. V lost 2 bases and J 0 bases, leaving 15 bases between the germline ends. CDR3 DNA sequence: TGTGCCAGCAGCGTCGCCAGGGAAAGATACTCTGGGGCCAACGTCCTGACTTTC. Protein: CASSVARERYSGANVLTF.

V gene TRBV7-6 combines with J gene TRBJ1-1; TRBD1 might be the D (5 bases). CDR1 and CDR2 (germline): SGHVS, FNYEAQ. Trimming left V 4 bases short and J 4 bases short, with 13 bases between. There are 14 residues in the CDR3. In DNA, the CDR3 is TGTGCCAGCAGCTGCGGGGGTGGGGGCACTGAAGCTTTCTTT. Its protein product is CASSCGGGGTEAFF.

The V and J genes are TRBV7-2 and TRBJ1-5, with D possibly TRBD1 on 5 matching bases. The CDR3 length is 16 residues. V lost 5 bases and J lost 11, with 25 bases in between. Germline values: CDR1 SGHTA, CDR2 FQGNSA. The chain's CDR3 is CASSSGGTPRYAAQHF. In DNA form, the CDR3 reads TGTGCCAGCAGCAGCGGGGGGACGCCCAGATACGCAGCCCAGCATTTT.

This chain links TRBV7-7 with TRBJ2-1, with 9 bases that match TRBD2. This CDR3 is 15 amino acids long. The ends lost 5 bases at V and 7 bases at J; junction bases unmatched: 9. Germline CDR1 is SSHAT and CDR2 is FNYEAQ (reference sequence). CDR3 amino acids: CASSVARGGHNEQFF. The CDR3 DNA sequence: TGTGCCAGCAGCGTGGCGCGGGGGGGCCATAATGAGCAGTTCTTC.

The chain uses TRBV19 and TRBJ1-1; D remains ambiguous. V was shortened by 4 bases and J by 0 bases, with 12 bases between the two germline ends. The CDR3 is 15 residues long. From germline, CDR1 is LNHDA and CDR2 SQIVND (reference sequence). CDR3 amino acids: CASSTKTLMNTEAFF. CDR3 nucleotides: TGTGCCAGTAGTACTAAGACACTCATGAACACTGAAGCTTTCTTT.

A remark on this clonotype: Germline is not matched at one junction end, which may reflect a read error. The chain is built from TRBV11-1 and TRBJ1-5; the D gene is possibly TRBD1 (5 bases). Germline CDR1 SGHAT, CDR2 FQDESV (reference sequence). This CDR3 contains 15 residues. The CDR3 DNA follows: TGCGCCAGCAGCTTGTCCCCAGGGAAGGGTCAGCCCCAGCATTTT. Protein: CASSLSPGKGQPQHF.

This clonotype was seen more than once but under ten times. The chain is built from TRBV9 and TRBJ2-5; weak D call: TRBD1 (5 bases). The CDR3 extends over 14 amino acids. V was cut by 5 bases and J by 1 base, with 12 bases left in between. CDR1 is SGDLS and CDR2 is YYNGEE in the germline V gene. The CDR3 loop is CASSNSGSQETQYF. The CDR3 nucleotides read TGTGCCAGCAGTAACTCAGGGTCCCAAGAGACCCAGTACTTC.